The 29 T cell receptor beta chains given below trace back to one sample, sequenced in a study of read filtering for tumor transcriptome and immune sequencing. From 300 to 450 ng of RNA, a library with molecular barcoded alpha/delta and beta/gamma adaptors was made. MiXCR was run by TCRdb on the reads, yielding one entry per CDR3 protein. The sample has about 24,000 distinct CDR3 sequences; about 20% are singletons. The source material was a population of CD138-negative cells sorted from bone marrow. The receptors shown here come from a donor at least 40 years old with multiple myeloma.

This clonotype was recorded a few times. Since a much larger clone is just one base distant, this may be a read error. The chain joins TRBV20-1 to TRBJ2-1; D assignment may be TRBD1 or TRBD2 (5 bases each). The CDR3 loop spans 16 amino acids. Germline V gives CDR1 DFQATT, CDR2 SNEGSKA (reference sequence). The DNA for the CDR3 is TGCAGTGCTAGGAGGGGCGCCTCCAGCTCCTACAATGAGCAGTCCTTC. It codes for CSARRGASSSYNEQSF.

This clonotype occurred many times. This chain uses TRBV10-3 with TRBJ2-2; D uncertain. The CDR3 is 15 amino acids. CDR1 and CDR2 from the germline V gene are ENHRY and SYGVKD. Trimming stripped 11 bases from V and 0 bases from J, with 16 bases between. The CDR3 here is CALRPSATNTGELFF. In DNA, the CDR3 is TGTGCCCTCCGACCCTCGGCAACGAACACCGGGGAGCTGTTTTTT.

This chain joins TRBV19 and TRBJ2-3; 7 nucleotides line up with TRBD1. The CDR3 loop spans 17 amino acids. Germline V gene sequence: CDR1 LNHDA, CDR2 SQIVND (reference sequence). The ends lost 5 bases at V and 2 bases at J; junction bases unmatched: 13. The CDR3 sequence: CASSQGSTGRTTDTQYF. For the CDR3, the DNA is TGTGCCAGTAGTCAGGGTTCGACAGGGAGAACCACAGATACGCAGTATTTT.

This clonotype was recorded many times. The chain combines TRBV20-1 with TRBJ1-3, with 8 bases matching TRBD1. CDR1 and CDR2 (germline): DFQATT, SNEGSKA (reference sequence). The CDR3 covers 15 residues. The V and J ends lost 5 bases and 2 bases, in that order; junction bases with no gene match: 8. The CDR3: CSASQGAGAGNTIYF. Here the CDR3 DNA reads TGCAGTGCTTCTCAGGGGGCCGGGGCTGGAAACACCATATATTTT.

This clonotype has a count of ten or more. The chain uses TRBV7-8 and TRBJ2-1; 8 positions match TRBD2. After removal of 1 base from V and 4 bases from J, the junction contained 12 bases not matched to a gene. Germline V CDR1 and CDR2: SGHVS, FQNEAQ. This CDR3 region has 18 residues. The CDR3 loop is CASSLDHRGLAGYNEQFF. CDR3 in DNA: TGTGCCAGCAGCTTAGACCATCGAGGACTAGCCGGATACAATGAGCAGTTCTTC.

In its sample, this clonotype was seen many times. The rearrangement uses TRBV18 and TRBJ2-1; 12 bases are a match to TRBD2. J gave up 5 bases and V 4 bases, and 6 bases lay outside the gene matches. This CDR3 region has 16 residues. CDR1 and CDR2 from the germline V gene are KGHSH and LQKENI. The CDR3 bases are TGTGCCAGCTCACTCCTGGGACTAGCGGGTAACAATGAGCAGTTCTTC. This codes for CASSLLGLAGNNEQFF.

This clonotype showed up just a few times. A much larger clonotype is one base distant, so this may be a read error. The CDR3 does not close with the conserved phenylalanine or tryptophan, likely indicating a read error. The V and J genes are TRBV20-1 and TRBJ2-5, with D uncertain. Germline CDR1 and CDR2: DFQATT and SNEGSKA (reference sequence). Trimming removed 1 base from V and 5 bases from J, with 5 bases in between. The CDR3 is made up of 11 amino acids. The CDR3 sequence: CSARVGETQYL. The CDR3 DNA sequence: TGCAGTGCTAGAGTTGGGGAGACCCAGTACCTC.

This clonotype was seen repeatedly, ten times or more. This chain links TRBV6-2 or TRBV6-3 with TRBJ1-1, with TRBD1 matching over 9 bases. After removal of 6 bases from V and 7 bases from J, the junction contained 9 bases not matched to a gene. The CDR3 consists of 14 residues. In germline, CDR1 is MNHEY, CDR2 SVGEGT. The CDR3 is CASSNQQGADEAFF. In nucleotides, the CDR3 is TGTGCCAGCAGCAACCAACAGGGGGCGGATGAAGCTTTCTTT.

The V gene is TRBV5-1, the J gene TRBJ2-2, with no clear D. Per germline, CDR1 SGHRS and CDR2 YFSETQ. The CDR3 extends over 13 amino acids. V lost 7 bases and J lost 6, with 13 bases in between. The CDR3, as DNA: TGCGCCAGCTTAAGAGGAGACTCCGGGGAGCTGTTTTTT. Translating gives CASLRGDSGELFF.

This clonotype has a count of ten or more. This CDR3 reads CAWSLTRTGTSRNYGYTF. The CDR3 DNA reads TGTGCCTGGAGTCTCACCCGGACAGGGACGTCGAGGAACTATGGCTACACCTTC. The rearrangement links TRBV30 to TRBJ1-2; 8 bases align to TRBD1. With V trimmed by 2 bases and J by 2 bases, 16 bases remained unmatched. The CDR3 runs 18 residues. CDR1 is GTSNPN, CDR2 SVGIG, per germline (reference sequence).

Worth noting for this clonotype: Only one base separates this from a far larger clonotype, so it likely reflects a read error. The chain uses TRBV20-1 and TRBJ2-1; D uncertain. The CDR3 covers 17 residues. Germline CDR1 and CDR2: DFQATT and SNEGSKA (reference sequence). Between the trimmed V and J ends, which lost 0 bases and 10 bases, there was a span of 25 bases. CDR3 region: CSARDLSLTANRYEQFF. In DNA form, the CDR3 reads TGCAGTGCTAGAGACCTATCGCTTACAGCGAACCGCTACGAGCAGTTCTTC.

This clonotype showed up many times. The rearrangement links TRBV6-6 to TRBJ2-5, with D tentatively TRBD1 (6 bases). The germline CDR1 and CDR2 sequences are MNHNY and SVGAGI (reference sequence). The length of the CDR3 is 14 residues. V shed 2 bases and J shed 5 bases, with 12 bases lying between them. CDR3 region: CASSYDTGRETQYF. The DNA for the CDR3 is TGTGCCAGCAGTTACGACACAGGGCGGGAGACCCAGTACTTC.

This clonotype is termed medium-sized. One junction end does not reproduce the germline sequence, and a read error may be involved. This chain uses TRBV4-2 with TRBJ2-1; 16 bases are a match to TRBD2. CDR1 and CDR2 (germline): LGHNA, YNFKEQ. The CDR3 extends over 17 amino acids. CDR3 in amino acids: CASSPGLAGGPYNEQFF. CDR3 DNA sequence: TGCGCCAGCAGCCCGGGACTAGCGGGGGGGCCCTACAATGAGCAGTTCTTC.

As to this clonotype: A far larger clone is off by one base, so a read error is likely. The chain recombines TRBV30 with TRBJ1-6; TRBD1 matches at 8 bases. The CDR3 runs to 13 residues. Germline values: CDR1 GTSNPN, CDR2 SVGIG (reference sequence). The CDR3 region is CAWENSGGTESFF. CDR3 nucleotides: TGTGCCTGGGAGAACTCAGGGGGCACTGAATCTTTCTTT.

Worth noting for this clonotype: A read error may be the cause here, since a much bigger clone is one base away. This chain connects TRBV9 to TRBJ2-3; D not certain. Per the germline V gene, CDR1 is SGDLS and CDR2 is YYNGEE. This CDR3 comprises 13 residues. V lost 7 bases and J 5 bases, leaving 14 bases between the germline ends. CDR3: CASCRSVGDTQYF. CDR3 sequence (DNA): TGTGCCAGCTGCCGTAGTGTAGGAGATACGCAGTATTTT. The variable domain in full, completed from reference TRBV9 and TRBJ2-3, reads DSGVTQTPKHLITATGQRVTLRCSPRSGDLSVYWYQQSLDQGLQFLIQYYNGEERAKGNILERFSAQQFPDLHSELNLSSLELGDSALYFCASCRSVGDTQYFGPGTRLTVL.

This clonotype was observed at least ten times. The genes are TRBV29-1 and TRBJ2-3, with D possibly TRBD1 on 6 matching bases. Germline CDR1 and CDR2: SQVTM and ANQGSEA. The CDR3 spans 13 residues. V dropped 3 bases and J dropped 2 bases, with 9 bases sitting between them. Here the CDR3 reads CSVDQGFTDTQYF. As DNA, the CDR3 is TGCAGCGTTGACCAGGGGTTCACAGATACGCAGTATTTT.

In its sample, this clonotype was seen many times. V and J are TRBV12-3 or TRBV12-4 and TRBJ1-6; D is unclear. Trimming left V 6 bases short and J 10 bases short, with 13 bases between. This CDR3 region has 13 residues. Here the CDR3 reads CASSKADGSPLHF. CDR3 in DNA: TGTGCCAGCAGCAAGGCAGATGGGTCACCCCTCCACTTT.

V is TRBV28 and J is TRBJ2-1, with 12 bases that match TRBD2. Trimming took 6 bases from V and 8 from J; bases not matched to a gene: 8. This CDR3 region has 15 residues. The germline CDR1 and CDR2 sequences are MDHEN and SYDVKM. For the CDR3, the DNA is TGTGCCAGCAGGATGACTAGCGGGAGATTGTATGAGCAGTTCTTC. It encodes CASRMTSGRLYEQFF.

This clonotype appeared a few times. A much larger clone lies one base from this, so it may be a read error. The rearrangement links TRBV12-3 or TRBV12-4 to TRBJ2-3, with unresolved D. This CDR3 is built from 14 residues. This CDR3 is CASSLFSSTDTPYF. DNA of the CDR3: TGTGCCAGCAGTTTATTCAGTAGCACAGATACGCCGTATTTT.

The chain carries TRBV6-2 or TRBV6-3 and TRBJ2-1; TRBD2 is a possible D gene (7 bases). With 10 bases removed from V and 7 bases from J, the gap between germline ends came to 20 bases. The CDR3 extends over 14 amino acids. Per germline, CDR1 MNHEY and CDR2 SVGEGT. CDR3 sequence (DNA): TGTGCCAACAGCCGTTGCGGGGGCAGGAATGAGCAGTTCTTC. It translates to CANSRCGGRNEQFF.

This clonotype was picked up many times. The genes are TRBV3-1 and TRBJ2-3, with a tentative D call TRBD2 (5 bases). Trimming pared 0 bases from V and 0 bases from J, leaving 7 bases between. The CDR3 length is 15 residues. The germline V gene encodes CDR1 LGHDT and CDR2 YNNKEL (reference sequence). CDR3 sequence: CASSQDPGSTDTQYF. The CDR3 DNA reads TGTGCCAGCAGCCAAGATCCGGGGAGCACAGATACGCAGTATTTT.

In regard to this clonotype: A much larger clone sits a single nucleotide away, making a read error possible. V gene TRBV3-1 combines with J gene TRBJ2-7, with no clear D. The V and J ends lost 2 bases and 6 bases respectively, with 11 bases between them. The CDR3 extends over 13 amino acids. Germline V gene sequence: CDR1 LGHDT, CDR2 YNNKEL (reference sequence). The CDR3 sequence is CASSQPRTGEQYF. CDR3 nucleotides: TGTGCCAGCAGCCAACCGAGGACGGGCGAGCAGTACTTC.

This clonotype was seen many times. The chain recombines TRBV29-1 with TRBJ2-3, with TRBD1 matching over 9 bases. With 2 bases clipped from V and 1 base from J, the junction kept 7 bases outside the gene matches. Germline CDR1 SQVTM, CDR2 ANQGSEA. The CDR3 runs 16 residues. This chain's CDR3 is CSVEKTGGPGTDTQYF. In nucleotides, the CDR3 is TGCAGCGTTGAAAAAACAGGGGGCCCGGGCACAGATACGCAGTATTTT.

V usage is TRBV5-6 and J usage is TRBJ2-5; unclear D gene. CDR1 is SGHDT and CDR2 is YYEEEE in the germline V gene. Trimming took 0 bases from V and 2 from J, leaving 5 bases between them. The CDR3 has 13 residues. The CDR3 is CASSLVGQETQYF. CDR3 DNA sequence: TGTGCCAGCAGCTTGGTTGGGCAAGAGACCCAGTACTTC.

This clonotype was seen ten or more times. The gene calls are TRBV7-3 and TRBJ1-5, with TRBD1 as a possible D gene (6 bases). The CDR3 extends over 14 amino acids. The germline V gene has CDR1 SGHTA and CDR2 FQGTGA. Trimming removed 5 bases at V and 2 bases at J, with 10 bases between. The CDR3 loop reads CASSPSGGNQPQHF. The CDR3 DNA is TGTGCCAGCAGCCCGTCAGGGGGCAATCAGCCCCAGCATTTT.

There are many counts of this clonotype. The chain links TRBV12-3 or TRBV12-4 to TRBJ1-1, with D perhaps matching TRBD1 (5 bases). V was pared by 7 bases and J by 1 base, with 13 bases between. This CDR3 is built from 14 residues. The DNA of the CDR3 is TGTGCCAGCACCCGGTGGGGCTCGAACACTGAAGCTTTCTTT. Translated: CASTRWGSNTEAFF.

This clonotype was picked up many times. The J gene is TRBJ2-2, the V gene TRBV3-1; 13 bases fit TRBD2. The CDR3 is made up of 17 amino acids. Germline CDR1 and CDR2: LGHDT and YNNKEL (reference sequence). V trimming: 4 bases; J trimming: 6 bases; junction bases outside the gene matches: 8. In nucleotides, the CDR3 is TGTGCCAGCAGCCGAAGGACTAGCGGGAGCGAATCCGGGGAGCTGTTTTTT. Amino acids: CASSRRTSGSESGELFF.

This clonotype showed up many times. The CDR3 DNA is TGCAGCGTTGAAACAAGCGGGAGCATATATGAGCAGTTCTTC. Translating gives CSVETSGSIYEQFF. The V and J genes are TRBV29-1 and TRBJ2-1; 8 positions match TRBD2. V lost 2 bases and J lost 8; bases outside the gene matches: 8. This CDR3 spans 14 amino acids. Germline V gives CDR1 SQVTM, CDR2 ANQGSEA.

Regarding this clonotype: Only one base separates this from a far larger clonotype, so it likely reflects a read error. The CDR3 loop is CAGSERAIYNEQFF. Written as DNA, the CDR3 is TGTGCCGGCAGTGAACGGGCAATCTACAATGAGCAGTTCTTC. V gene TRBV6-5 combines with J gene TRBJ2-1; the D is unclear. CDR1 MNHEY and CDR2 SVGAGI come from the germline V gene. This CDR3 is built from 14 residues.